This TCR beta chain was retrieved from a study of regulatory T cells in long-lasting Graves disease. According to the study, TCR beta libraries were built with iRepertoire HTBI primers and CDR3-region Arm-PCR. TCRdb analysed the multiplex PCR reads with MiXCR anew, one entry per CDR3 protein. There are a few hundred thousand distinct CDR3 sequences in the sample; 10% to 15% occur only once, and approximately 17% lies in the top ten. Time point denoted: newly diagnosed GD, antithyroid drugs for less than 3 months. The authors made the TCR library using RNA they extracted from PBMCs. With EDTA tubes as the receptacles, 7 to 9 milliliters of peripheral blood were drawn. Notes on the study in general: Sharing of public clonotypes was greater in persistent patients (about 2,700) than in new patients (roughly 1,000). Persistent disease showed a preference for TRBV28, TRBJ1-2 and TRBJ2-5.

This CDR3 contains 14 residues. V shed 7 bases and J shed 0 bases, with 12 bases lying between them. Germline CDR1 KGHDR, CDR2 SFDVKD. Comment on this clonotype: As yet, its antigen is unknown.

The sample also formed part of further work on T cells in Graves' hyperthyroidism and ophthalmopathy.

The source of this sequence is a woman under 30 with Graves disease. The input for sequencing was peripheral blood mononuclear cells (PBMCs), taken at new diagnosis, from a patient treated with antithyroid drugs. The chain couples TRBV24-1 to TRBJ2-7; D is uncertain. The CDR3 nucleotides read TGTGCCACCAGCAGCCAGCGTAGCTCCTACGAGCAGTACTTC. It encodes CATSSQRSSYEQYF.